This T cell receptor beta chain originates from a study of tumor and adjacent non-tumor tissue in lung cancer. Background on the study: Histology: around twelve adenocarcinoma, a couple of squamous cell carcinoma, 1 small cell lung cancer. Whole-study findings and limits: Patients with more diverse tumor TCRs had worse survival. Significantly higher TCR diversity was found in tumor than normal lung. Top 100 clones took a larger repertoire share in normal lung.

RNA was extracted from bulk tissue without any cell sorting. Distant lung tissue was collected more than 3 cm away from the tumor edge. Three rounds of nested PCR, following a modified ARM-PCR protocol, produced the TCRbeta library. TCRdb itself ran the multiplex PCR reads through MiXCR, one entry per CDR3 protein. The profile shows 55,000 to 65,000 distinct CDR3 sequences, around two thirds of them singletons. Trimming shortened V by 3 bases and J by 0 bases, and 6 bases separated the two germline ends. Germline V gene lookup returns CDR1 SQVTM and CDR2 ANQGSEA. The CDR3 spans 14 residues. This clonotype was recorded at least ten times. Its antigen remains unknown.

This TCR came from a man in his sixties or seventies with non-small cell lung cancer. The chain uses TRBV29-1 and TRBJ2-6, with D possibly matching TRBD2 (5 bases). Sequencing was done on a sample of distant non-tumor lung tissue. Here the CDR3 DNA reads TGCAGCGTTGATGGGAGCTCTGGGGCCAACGTCCTGACTTTC. Its protein is CSVDGSSGANVLTF.